One and the same sample provided the 15 T cell receptor beta chains below, sequenced in a study of T-cell reconstitution after alpha-beta-depleted transplantation in children. Molecular barcoding with unique molecular identifiers was used for the TCRbeta library. A single record per CDR3 protein comes from TCRdb applying MiXCR to the PCR reads. The table has under 750,000 distinct CDR3 sequences, about 21% seen once; the top ten hold roughly 15%. This specimen consisted of PBMCs, mostly from graft donor cells, obtained 360 days after TCRalphabeta/CD19-depleted stem cell transplant. All receptors come from a boy under two years old who had a stem cell transplant for acute myeloid leukemia, so the T cells may come from the graft donor.

This clonotype has only a few counts. This chain links TRBV7-9 with TRBJ1-1; 9 bases map to TRBD1. After removal of 5 bases from V and 4 bases from J, the junction contained 8 bases not matched to a gene. The CDR3 has 15 residues. CDR1 is SEHNR, CDR2 FQNEAQ, per germline (reference sequence). The chain's CDR3 is CASSTTGGRGTEAFF. The DNA for the CDR3 is TGTGCCAGCAGCACCACAGGGGGCAGGGGCACTGAAGCTTTCTTT.

This clonotype was observed a handful of times. The J gene is TRBJ2-5, the V gene TRBV20-1; TRBD2 agrees at 11 bases. The trim removed 5 bases at V and 2 bases at J, leaving 13 bases unmatched. Germline-derived CDR1 and CDR2 are DFQATT and SNEGSKA (reference sequence). CDR3 length equals 17 residues. The CDR3, as DNA: TGCAGTGCTTGCATTTTCCCGGGACTAGCGGAACAAGAGACCCAGTACTTC. Translation gives CSACIFPGLAEQETQYF.

This rearrangement joins TRBV11-2 to TRBJ1-1, with D unresolved. From germline, CDR1 is SGHAT and CDR2 FQNNGV. This CDR3 comprises 14 residues. Trimming shortened V by 4 bases and J by 1 base, and 10 bases separated the two germline ends. CDR3 in DNA: TGTGCCAGCAGCTACGGGAGCCAGAACACTGAAGCTTTCTTT. It specifies CASSYGSQNTEAFF.

In the case of this clonotype: Because it lacks the conserved phenylalanine or tryptophan at the end, this CDR3 is likely a read error. The V call is TRBV11-1, the J call TRBJ1-5, with TRBD1 matching 7 bases. Germline V gene data show CDR1 as SGHAT and CDR2 as FQDESV (reference sequence). Trimming cost V 9 bases and J 0 bases; bases outside gene matches: 14. This CDR3 has 17 residues. The CDR3, as DNA: TGTGCCAGAATATACTCAGGGGGAGCGCATAGCAATCAGCCCCAGCATTGT. Residues: CARIYSGGAHSNQPQHC.

This clonotype was picked up many times. The genes are TRBV12-3 or TRBV12-4 and TRBJ2-7; no clear D gene. The CDR3 is 13 residues long. With 2 bases removed from V and 4 bases from J, the gap between germline ends came to 9 bases. The CDR3 loop reads CASSLTWGYEQYV. In DNA form, the CDR3 reads TGTGCCAGCAGTTTAACCTGGGGATACGAGCAGTACGTC.

The V and J genes are TRBV20-1 and TRBJ1-2; D gene uncertain. Trimming took 1 base from V and 2 from J, leaving 8 bases between them. The CDR3 spans 13 residues. Germline assignment: CDR1 DFQATT and CDR2 SNEGSKA (reference sequence). CDR3: CSARGTVNYGYTF. The CDR3 DNA sequence: TGCAGTGCTAGAGGGACGGTGAACTATGGCTACACCTTC.

The chain recombines TRBV6-6 with TRBJ1-5; a possible D gene is TRBD1 (5 bases). Germline assignment: CDR1 MNHNY and CDR2 SVGAGI (reference sequence). CDR3 length: 13 residues. Trimming pared 7 bases from V and 5 bases from J, leaving 12 bases between. The CDR3 reads CASTNGQDQPQHF. In DNA form, the CDR3 reads TGTGCCAGCACCAATGGACAAGATCAGCCCCAGCATTTT.

J is TRBJ2-2 and V is TRBV24-1, with D possibly called TRBD1 or TRBD2 (6 bases each). Trimming stripped 5 bases from V and 7 bases from J, with 13 bases between. CDR1 KGHDR and CDR2 SFDVKD come from the germline V gene. This CDR3 has 14 residues. The CDR3 sequence: CATSAGGTNGELFF. Written as DNA, the CDR3 is TGTGCCACCAGTGCCGGGGGCACTAACGGGGAGCTGTTTTTT.

The rearrangement joins TRBV20-1 to TRBJ2-1; maybe TRBD1 (6 bases). The CDR3 extends over 17 amino acids. The germline V and J ends were trimmed by 0 bases and 4 bases, with 19 bases remaining between them. Germline V gives CDR1 DFQATT, CDR2 SNEGSKA (reference sequence). CDR3 amino acids: CSARDKYRGTHYNEQFF. In DNA, the CDR3 is TGCAGTGCTAGAGATAAATATAGGGGGACACATTACAATGAGCAGTTCTTC.

This clonotype came up many times. V is TRBV20-1 and J is TRBJ2-1; unclear D gene. Germline CDR1 is DFQATT and CDR2 is SNEGSKA (reference sequence). Trimming took off 5 bases at V and 6 bases at J, with 20 bases between the two ends. CDR3 length equals 15 residues. CDR3 sequence reads: CSAPPLWAERNEQFF. In nucleotides, the CDR3 is TGCAGTGCTCCACCGCTGTGGGCAGAGCGCAATGAGCAGTTCTTC.

The rearrangement uses TRBV3-1 and TRBJ1-5, with a weak D call TRBD1 (5 bases). CDR1 LGHDT and CDR2 YNNKEL come from the germline V gene (reference sequence). V shed 1 base and J shed 11 bases, with 15 bases lying between them. The CDR3 has 14 amino acids. CDR3 bases: TGTGCCAGCAGCCAAGGTTGGGACCATCGAGCCCAGCATTTT. The encoded protein is CASSQGWDHRAQHF.

This clonotype was detected ten times or more. The V gene is TRBV6-1, the J gene TRBJ2-2, with D hard to call. CDR1 and CDR2 from the germline V gene are MNHNS and SASEGT. V gave up 8 bases and J gave up 0 bases, with 13 bases separating them. There are 15 residues in the CDR3. The CDR3 sequence: CASSWTETNTGELFF. For the CDR3, the DNA is TGTGCCAGCTCTTGGACCGAAACGAACACCGGGGAGCTGTTTTTT.

As concerns this clonotype: A junction end diverges from the germline sequence, so it may reflect a read error. The chain combines TRBV6-5 with TRBJ2-7; 7 bases are shared with TRBD1. The germline CDR1 and CDR2 sequences are MNHEY and SVGAGI. The CDR3 extends over 11 amino acids. The CDR3 protein is CASSYGDRPTF. The CDR3 DNA follows: TGTGCCAGCAGTTACGGGGACAGACCAACCTTC.

This clonotype has just a few counts. The chain joins TRBV12-3 or TRBV12-4 to TRBJ1-6; 10 bases are shared with TRBD1. J gave up 7 bases and V 4 bases, and 4 bases lay outside the gene matches. This CDR3 region has 15 residues. The CDR3 is CASSSRQGANSPLHF. In DNA form, the CDR3 reads TGTGCCAGCAGTTCTAGACAGGGGGCAAATTCACCCCTCCACTTT.

This clonotype showed up many times. The chain carries TRBV28 and TRBJ1-6; TRBD1 agrees at 9 bases. The CDR3 loop spans 16 amino acids. Germline CDR1 reads MDHEN; CDR2 reads SYDVKM. The J segment lost 3 bases and the V segment lost 2 bases, leaving 2 bases of the junction unmatched. In nucleotides, the CDR3 is TGTGCCAGCAGTTTAGGACAGGGGCGCTATAATTCACCCCTCCACTTT. The encoded protein is CASSLGQGRYNSPLHF.